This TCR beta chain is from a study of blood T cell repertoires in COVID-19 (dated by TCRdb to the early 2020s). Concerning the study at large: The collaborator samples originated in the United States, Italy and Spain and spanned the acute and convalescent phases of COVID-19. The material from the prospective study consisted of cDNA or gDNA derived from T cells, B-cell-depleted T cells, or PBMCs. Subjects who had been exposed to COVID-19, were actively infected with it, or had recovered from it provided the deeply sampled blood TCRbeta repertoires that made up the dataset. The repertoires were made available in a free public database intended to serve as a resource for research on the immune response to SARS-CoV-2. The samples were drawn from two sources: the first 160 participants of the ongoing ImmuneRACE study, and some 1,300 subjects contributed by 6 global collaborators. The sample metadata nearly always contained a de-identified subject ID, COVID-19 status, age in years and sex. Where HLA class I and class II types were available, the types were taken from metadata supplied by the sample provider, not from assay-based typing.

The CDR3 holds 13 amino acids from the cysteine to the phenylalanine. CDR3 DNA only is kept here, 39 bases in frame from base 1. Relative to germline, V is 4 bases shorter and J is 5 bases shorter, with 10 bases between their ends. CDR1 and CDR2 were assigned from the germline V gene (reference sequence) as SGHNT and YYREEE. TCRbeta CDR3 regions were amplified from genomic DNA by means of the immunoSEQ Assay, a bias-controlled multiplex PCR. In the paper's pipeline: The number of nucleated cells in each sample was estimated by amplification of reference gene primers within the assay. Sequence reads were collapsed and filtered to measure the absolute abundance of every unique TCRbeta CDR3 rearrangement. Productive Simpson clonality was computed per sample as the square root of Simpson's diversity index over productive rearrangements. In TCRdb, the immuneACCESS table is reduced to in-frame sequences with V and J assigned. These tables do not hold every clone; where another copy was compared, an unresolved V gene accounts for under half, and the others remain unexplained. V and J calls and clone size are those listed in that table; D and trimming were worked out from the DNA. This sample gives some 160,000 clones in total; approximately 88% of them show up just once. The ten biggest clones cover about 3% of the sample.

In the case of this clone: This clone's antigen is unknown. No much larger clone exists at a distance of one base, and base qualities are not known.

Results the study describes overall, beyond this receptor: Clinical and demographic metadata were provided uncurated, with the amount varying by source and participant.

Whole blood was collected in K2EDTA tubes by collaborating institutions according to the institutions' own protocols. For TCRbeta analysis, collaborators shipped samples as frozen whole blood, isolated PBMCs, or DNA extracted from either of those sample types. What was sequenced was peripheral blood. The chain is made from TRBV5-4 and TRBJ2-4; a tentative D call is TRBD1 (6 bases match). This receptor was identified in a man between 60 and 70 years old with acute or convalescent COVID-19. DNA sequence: TGTGCCAGCAGCCCAGGACAGCAAAACATTCAGTACTTC. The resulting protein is CASSPGQQNIQYF.